These 26 T cell receptor beta chains were all obtained from the same sample, sequenced in a study of CD8+ T cells in alopecia areata. RNA was extracted and reverse transcribed into cDNA as the sequencing template. Clones were sequenced by immunoSEQ multiplex PCR, and TCRdb holds only the in-frame ones, with some missing. In the table there are roughly 92,000 clones, 70% to 80% of which are singletons. Treatment given: oral pan-JAK inhibitor, 5-10 mg twice daily. The specimen comprised CD8+ T cells sorted from blood, sampled around week 44, from a patient treated with tofacitinib. These TCRs come from a human donor with alopecia areata.

Only one count was recorded for this clone. This rearrangement joins TRBV29-1 to TRBJ1-3; D unresolved. CDR1 is SQVTM and CDR2 is ANQGSEA in the germline V gene. V was clipped by 7 bases and J by 2 bases, with 15 bases between them. This CDR3 has 14 amino acids. The CDR3: CSAKGIPTGNTIYF. The CDR3 DNA reads as TGCAGCGCCAAAGGAATACCAACTGGAAACACCATATATTTT.

This chain connects TRBV11-2 to TRBJ1-4; TRBD1 is a possible D gene (6 bases). The V gene lost 3 bases and the J gene lost 7 bases, with 18 bases spanning the gap. The length of the CDR3 is 16 residues. In germline, CDR1 is SGHAT, CDR2 FQNNGV. CDR3 DNA sequence: TGTGCCAGCAGCTTTCTCTCCTCCCAAGGGGGTGAAAAACTGTTTTTT. Translation gives CASSFLSSQGGEKLFF. Full variable domain (remainder filled in from reference TRBV11-2 and TRBJ1-4): EAGVAQSPRYKIIEKRQSVAFWCNPISGHATLYWYQQILGQGPKLLIQFQNNGVVDDSQLPKDRFSAERLKGVDSTLKIQPAKLEDSAVYLCASSFLSSQGGEKLFFGSGTQLSVL.

V usage is TRBV30 and J usage is TRBJ2-7, with D uncertain. CDR3 length: 12 residues. Germline V gene lookup returns CDR1 GTSNPN and CDR2 SVGIG (reference sequence). Trimming removed 2 bases at V and 4 bases at J, with 9 bases between. The chain's CDR3 is CAWSPGLYEQYF. DNA for the CDR3: TGTGCCTGGAGTCCCGGCCTTTACGAGCAGTACTTC.

This clone occurred once. The CDR3 protein is CSVEGSREAFF. CDR3 sequence (DNA): TGCAGCGTTGAGGGCTCCAGGGAAGCTTTCTTT. The rearrangement uses TRBV29-1 and TRBJ1-1, with D uncertain. The CDR3 loop spans 11 amino acids. With 3 bases removed from V and 8 bases from J, the gap between germline ends came to 10 bases. The germline gives CDR1 SQVTM, CDR2 ANQGSEA.

In the case of this clone: A read error may produce the germline difference seen at one junction end. The chain combines TRBV29-1 with TRBJ1-2; 7 bases match TRBD1. This CDR3 comprises 13 residues. In germline, CDR1 is SQVTM, CDR2 ANQGSEA. Here the CDR3 DNA reads TGCAGCGTTGACCCGGGACAGAACTATGGCTACGCCTTC. It specifies CSVDPGQNYGYAF. Combining the CDR3 with reference TRBV29-1 and TRBJ1-2 gives the whole variable domain SAVISQKPSRDICQRGTSLTIQCQVDSQVTMMFWYRQQPGQSLTLIATANQGSEATYESGFVIDKFPISRPNLTFSTLTVSNMSPEDSSIYLCSVDPGQNYGYAFGSGTRLTVV.

This clone was recorded a few times. The V and J genes are TRBV27 and TRBJ2-7, with 7 bases lining up with TRBD2. This CDR3 spans 15 amino acids. Germline CDR1 MNHEY, CDR2 SMNVEV (reference sequence). The trim removed 5 bases at V and 3 bases at J, leaving 10 bases unmatched. This CDR3 is CASSPNWGEGYEQYF. The CDR3 DNA sequence: TGTGCCAGCAGTCCGAATTGGGGGGAGGGCTACGAGCAGTACTTC.

J is TRBJ2-1 and V is TRBV7-8; 9 nucleotides align to TRBD2. Per germline, CDR1 SGHVS and CDR2 FQNEAQ. J gave up 7 bases and V 6 bases, and 7 bases lay outside the gene matches. CDR3 length equals 14 residues. The CDR3 reads CASSSRGGWNEQFF. DNA for the CDR3: TGTGCCAGCAGTTCGCGGGGGGGCTGGAATGAGCAGTTCTTC.

The CDR3 sequence: CASSRLTGYTGELFF. The DNA of the CDR3 is TGCGCCAGCAGCCGCCTCACAGGGTACACCGGGGAGCTGTTTTTT. The V call is TRBV4-3, the J call TRBJ2-2, with D tentatively TRBD1 (6 bases). The germline CDR1 and CDR2 sequences are LGHNA and YSLEER. Trimming shortened V by 4 bases and J by 3 bases, and 12 bases separated the two germline ends. The CDR3 runs 15 residues.

V and J are TRBV6-4 and TRBJ2-1; 8 bases are shared with TRBD2. CDR1 is MRHNA and CDR2 is SNTAGT in the germline V gene. This CDR3 contains 15 residues. Trimming took 8 bases from V and 7 from J; bases not matched to a gene: 13. CDR3 amino acids: CASQETGGAGNEQFF. The CDR3, as DNA: TGTGCCAGCCAAGAGACCGGGGGGGCCGGTAATGAGCAGTTCTTC.

The V call is TRBV4-3, the J call TRBJ2-3, with 11 bases aligning to TRBD2. The germline CDR1 and CDR2 sequences are LGHNA and YSLEER. Trimming took 0 bases from V and 6 from J; bases not matched to a gene: 8. The CDR3 loop spans 17 amino acids. The CDR3: CASSQEVVLAGGDTQYF. CDR3 coding DNA: TGCGCCAGCAGCCAAGAGGTAGTCCTAGCGGGGGGCGATACGCAGTATTTT.

The chain employs TRBV4-1 and TRBJ1-2; D ambiguous. The CDR3 consists of 15 residues. V gave up 4 bases and J gave up 0 bases, with 12 bases separating them. Germline V CDR1 and CDR2: MGHRA, YSYEKL. The CDR3 here is CASSPTDGANYGYTF. In DNA form, the CDR3 reads TGCGCCAGCAGCCCAACCGACGGAGCTAACTATGGCTACACCTTC.

This clone appeared once. This chain connects TRBV6-5 to TRBJ1-6, with D unclear. Germline lookup yields CDR1 MNHEY and CDR2 SVGAGI. This CDR3 has 12 residues. The V gene lost 2 bases and the J gene lost 10 bases, with 6 bases spanning the gap. The CDR3 bases are TGTGCCAGCAGTTACGAGAACTCACCCCTCCACTTT. Its protein is CASSYENSPLHF.

The chain employs TRBV2 and TRBJ1-1; D might be TRBD1 (5 bases). Trimming shortened V by 3 bases and J by 12 bases, and 23 bases separated the two germline ends. The length of the CDR3 is 15 residues. Looked up from germline, CDR1 is SNHLY and CDR2 is FYNNEI. CDR3 residues: CASSDIPRGLGMTFF. The CDR3 DNA reads as TGTGCCAGCAGTGACATCCCCCGGGGACTGGGGATGACTTTCTTT.

This clone appeared a single time. The rearrangement links TRBV4-1 to TRBJ1-5; possible D gene TRBD1, 5 bases. CDR3 length: 21 residues. Germline V gene lookup returns CDR1 MGHRA and CDR2 YSYEKL. Trimming shortened V by 4 bases and J by 0 bases, and 28 bases separated the two germline ends. The CDR3 sequence is CASSLSLETASPRYSNQPQHF. CDR3 nucleotides: TGCGCCAGCAGCCTCTCCCTCGAGACAGCCTCACCCCGTTATAGCAATCAGCCCCAGCATTTT.

V usage is TRBV4-1 and J usage is TRBJ2-7; D ambiguous. Germline CDR1 and CDR2: MGHRA and YSYEKL. This CDR3 has 15 amino acids. V lost 1 base and J lost 1, with 11 bases in between. The CDR3 protein is CASSQVRTESYEQYF. The CDR3 DNA reads TGCGCCAGCAGCCAAGTTCGGACGGAATCCTACGAGCAGTACTTC.

This clone has a handful of counts. The rearrangement uses TRBV11-1 and TRBJ1-1, with TRBD1 matching over 7 bases. V lost 3 bases and J lost 7; bases outside the gene matches: 5. Germline V gene sequence: CDR1 SGHAT, CDR2 FQDESV (reference sequence). The CDR3 is made up of 13 amino acids. This CDR3 is CASSFGTANEAFF. In DNA form, the CDR3 reads TGTGCCAGCAGCTTCGGGACAGCTAATGAAGCTTTCTTT.

CDR3 bases: TGCGCCAGCAGCCTCGACCAGGGGAGCACTGAAGCTTTCTTT. It encodes CASSLDQGSTEAFF. The genes are TRBV5-1 and TRBJ1-1, with D possibly matching TRBD1 (6 bases). V lost 4 bases, J lost 4 bases, and 14 bases lay in between. This CDR3 is 14 amino acids long. Germline V gene lookup returns CDR1 SGHRS and CDR2 YFSETQ.

J is TRBJ1-5 and V is TRBV4-3, with TRBD1 as a possible D gene (5 bases). Between the trimmed V and J ends, which lost 0 bases and 4 bases, there was a span of 10 bases. Germline V lookup: CDR1 LGHNA, CDR2 YSLEER. The CDR3 runs 15 residues. CDR3 bases: TGCGCCAGCAGCCAAGATCGGAGGGGAAATCAGCCCCAGCATTTT. This codes for CASSQDRRGNQPQHF.

This clone was seen a few times. The sample carries other DNA sequences with the same CDR3. The chain combines TRBV29-1 with TRBJ2-7; tentatively, D is TRBD2 (5 bases). This CDR3 is built from 11 residues. Per germline, CDR1 SQVTM and CDR2 ANQGSEA. V dropped 2 bases and J dropped 3 bases, with 5 bases sitting between them. The CDR3: CSVERGYEQYF. For the CDR3, the DNA is TGCAGCGTTGAACGGGGCTACGAGCAGTACTTC.

A remark on this clone: The sample has other DNA sequences that encode this CDR3 too. The CDR3 DNA sequence: TGTGCCAGCAGCTTAGACAGGGGTCAGCCCCAGCATTTT. This encodes CASSLDRGQPQHF. The chain joins TRBV7-9 to TRBJ1-5, with 7 bases fitting TRBD1. V dropped 1 base and J dropped 6; count of bases not matched to a gene: 0. This CDR3 is built from 13 residues. Germline assignment: CDR1 SEHNR and CDR2 FQNEAQ (reference sequence).

V usage is TRBV7-2 and J usage is TRBJ2-1; a possible D gene is TRBD2 (5 bases). The CDR3 runs to 14 residues. V lost 3 bases and J 10 bases, leaving 16 bases between the germline ends. CDR1 is SGHTA and CDR2 is FQGNSA in the germline V gene. The CDR3 DNA reads as TGTGCCAGCAGCTTTTTGCGAAGCGGAGCCGAGCAGTTCTTC. It is translated as CASSFLRSGAEQFF.

This clone was counted once. The J gene is TRBJ1-5, the V gene TRBV6-6; 8 nucleotides align to TRBD1. Germline V gives CDR1 MNHNY, CDR2 SVGAGI (reference sequence). The length of the CDR3 is 14 residues. V lost 4 bases and J lost 2; bases outside the gene matches: 1. CDR3 region: CASSSGQGNQPQHF. The CDR3 nucleotides are TGTGCCAGCAGTTCGGGACAGGGCAATCAGCCCCAGCATTTT.

The chain couples TRBV30 to TRBJ1-1; maybe TRBD1 (6 bases). Trimming took off 4 bases at V and 6 bases at J, with 9 bases between the two ends. The CDR3 covers 11 residues. CDR1 and CDR2 (germline): GTSNPN, SVGIG (reference sequence). The CDR3, as DNA: TGTGCCTGGATAACAGGGCCTGAAGCTTTCTTT. Protein product: CAWITGPEAFF.

This clone appeared a few times. V is TRBV30 and J is TRBJ2-7; the D gene is possibly TRBD2 (5 bases). Trimming removed 3 bases from V and 7 bases from J, with 16 bases in between. The CDR3 is 13 residues long. The germline V gene encodes CDR1 GTSNPN and CDR2 SVGIG (reference sequence). CDR3 amino acids: CAWSLELRREQYF. CDR3 sequence (DNA): TGTGCCTGGAGCTTAGAGCTTCGGAGGGAGCAGTACTTC.

The chain is built from TRBV5-6 and TRBJ2-3; the match to TRBD2 covers 10 bases. Germline loops: CDR1 SGHDT, CDR2 YYEEEE. The CDR3 contains 15 residues. With 2 bases clipped from V and 4 bases from J, the junction kept 4 bases outside the gene matches. For the CDR3, the DNA is TGTGCCAGCAGCTTCGGAGCGGGGGGGCCAGATACGCAGTATTTT. Translating gives CASSFGAGGPDTQYF.

V gene TRBV5-6 combines with J gene TRBJ2-1; 7 bases line up with TRBD1. This CDR3 region has 15 residues. Germline CDR1 SGHDT, CDR2 YYEEEE. V gave up 4 bases and J gave up 2 bases; unmatched junction bases: 6. The DNA of the CDR3 is TGTGCCAGCAGCGCAGACAGGGAAACCTACAATGAGCAGTTCTTC. Protein product: CASSADRETYNEQFF.